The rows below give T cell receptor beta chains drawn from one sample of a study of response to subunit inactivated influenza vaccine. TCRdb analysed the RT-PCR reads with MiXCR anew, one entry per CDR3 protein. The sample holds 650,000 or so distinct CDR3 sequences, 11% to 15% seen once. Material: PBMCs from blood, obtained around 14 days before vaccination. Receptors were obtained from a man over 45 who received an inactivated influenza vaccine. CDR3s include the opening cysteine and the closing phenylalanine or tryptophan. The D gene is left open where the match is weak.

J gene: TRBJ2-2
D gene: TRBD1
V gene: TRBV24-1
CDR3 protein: CATSDGTANTGELFF

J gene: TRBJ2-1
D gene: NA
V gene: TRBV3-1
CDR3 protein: CASSQDPLIANEQFF

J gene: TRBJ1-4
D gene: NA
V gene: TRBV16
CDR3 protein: CASSQSMGSSGKLFF

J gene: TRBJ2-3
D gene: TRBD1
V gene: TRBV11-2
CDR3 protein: CASSLGGQGDGNTDTQYF

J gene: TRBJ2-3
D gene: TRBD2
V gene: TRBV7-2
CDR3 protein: CASSRTSAYTDTQYF

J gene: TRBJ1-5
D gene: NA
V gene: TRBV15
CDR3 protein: CATSRDNGASNQPQHF

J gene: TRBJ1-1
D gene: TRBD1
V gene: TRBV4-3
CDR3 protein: CASSQILQGTEAFF

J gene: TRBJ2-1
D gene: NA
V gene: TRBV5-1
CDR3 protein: CASRSPSGQINNEQFF

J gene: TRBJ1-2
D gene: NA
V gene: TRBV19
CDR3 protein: CASSMGDPRNYGYTF

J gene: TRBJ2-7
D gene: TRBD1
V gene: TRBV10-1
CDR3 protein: CASSESVTGTEQYF

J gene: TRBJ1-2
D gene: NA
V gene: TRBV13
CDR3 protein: CASSLTGGVDGYTF

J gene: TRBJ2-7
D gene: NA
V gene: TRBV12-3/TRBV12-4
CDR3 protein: CASSLERGQTYEQYF